The 23 T cell receptor beta chains in this list originate from one sample, sequenced in a study of cytomegalovirus exposure and HLA in healthy donors. Use of 60 Vbeta and 13 Jbeta primers characterized the PCR. Using immunoSEQ multiplex PCR, the repertoire was profiled, and TCRdb retains in-frame clones only, with some absent. The sample shows roughly 180,000 clones, 70% to 80% of them seen only once. Source material: PBMCs. Receptors originate from a man aged 30 to 39 in good health and CMV-seronegative.

This chain uses TRBV19 with TRBJ1-3; D unclear. Germline V gene sequence: CDR1 LNHDA, CDR2 SQIVND (reference sequence). V lost 5 bases to trimming and J lost 1 base, with 6 bases between them. The CDR3 is 13 residues long. CDR3 in amino acids: CASSYSSGNTIYF. In DNA form, the CDR3 reads TGTGCCAGTAGTTATTCGTCTGGAAACACCATATATTTT. The full variable domain, rest sourced from reference TRBV19 and TRBJ1-3, is DGGITQSPKYLFRKEGQNVTLSCEQNLNHDAMYWYRQDPGQGLRLIYYSQIVNDFQKGDIAEGYSVSREKKESFPLTVTSAQKNPTAFYLCASSYSSGNTIYFGEGSWLTVV.

This chain uses TRBV28 with TRBJ1-2, with D possibly TRBD1 on 5 matching bases. The V gene's germline CDR1 is MDHEN and CDR2 SYDVKM. The CDR3 covers 14 residues. The V gene lost 5 bases and the J gene lost 4 bases, with 14 bases spanning the gap. CDR3 nucleotides: TGTGCCAGCAGTCCTCGACAGTTGCGCTATGGCTACACCTTC. It encodes CASSPRQLRYGYTF.

J is TRBJ1-5 and V is TRBV11-2; D is possibly TRBD1 (5 bases). V was cut by 4 bases and J by 3 bases, with 13 bases left in between. CDR1 and CDR2 from the germline V gene are SGHAT and FQNNGV. The CDR3 is made up of 15 amino acids. CDR3 in amino acids: CASSSQGLVNQPQHF. The CDR3 DNA follows: TGTGCCAGCAGCTCTCAGGGTTTGGTCAATCAGCCCCAGCATTTT.

V is TRBV6-5 and J is TRBJ1-1; D unclear. The CDR3 length is 13 residues. Germline V lookup: CDR1 MNHEY, CDR2 SVGAGI. The ends were cut back, 0 bases at V and 11 bases at J, with 13 bases in the middle. DNA for the CDR3: TGTGCCAGCAGTTACTCCGGTCTAACTAGGGCTTTCTTT. Its protein is CASSYSGLTRAFF.

The rearrangement joins TRBV5-4 to TRBJ1-2; 7 bases fit TRBD1. Germline V gives CDR1 SGHNT, CDR2 YYREEE (reference sequence). This CDR3 is built from 14 residues. V was pared by 1 base and J by 3 bases, with 3 bases of the junction left unmatched. The CDR3 DNA follows: TGTGCCAGCAGCTTGACAGGGGCCGACTATGGCTACACCTTC. This codes for CASSLTGADYGYTF.

V gene TRBV28 combines with J gene TRBJ1-6; D not resolved. V lost 6 bases and J lost 7, with 19 bases in between. The CDR3 contains 16 residues. Germline CDR1 is MDHEN and CDR2 is SYDVKM. CDR3 amino acids: CASRPPTHPGNSPLHF. The CDR3 bases are TGTGCCAGCAGGCCTCCGACGCACCCCGGGAATTCACCCCTCCACTTT.

The V gene is TRBV28, the J gene TRBJ2-5, with TRBD2 matching over 11 bases. Germline V gene data show CDR1 as MDHEN and CDR2 as SYDVKM. The CDR3 contains 14 residues. Unmatched junction bases numbered 4, after V lost 6 bases and J lost 4 bases. The CDR3 DNA is TGTGCCAGCAGGTCTAGCGGGGGGAGAGAGACCCAGTACTTC. Its translation: CASRSSGGRETQYF. The entire variable domain, with the rest obtained from reference TRBV28 and TRBJ2-5, is as follows: DVKVTQSSRYLVKRTGEKVFLECVQDMDHENMFWYRQDPGLGLRLIYFSYDVKMKEKGDIPEGYSVSREKKERFSLILESASTNQTSMYLCASRSSGGRETQYFGPGTRLLVL.

This sequence joins TRBV2 and TRBJ1-4; D is perhaps TRBD1 (5 bases). The V gene lost 6 bases and the J gene lost 3 bases, with 11 bases spanning the gap. Germline V gene sequence: CDR1 SNHLY, CDR2 FYNNEI. This CDR3 has 14 residues. This chain's CDR3 is CASSMGQPNEKLFF. CDR3 nucleotide sequence: TGTGCCAGCAGCATGGGGCAGCCTAATGAAAAACTGTTTTTT.

This chain uses TRBV2 with TRBJ1-1, with 8 bases that match TRBD1. Looked up from germline, CDR1 is SNHLY and CDR2 is FYNNEI. The CDR3 covers 16 residues. V shed 7 bases, J shed 7 bases, and the junction held 17 bases outside the gene matches. CDR3 protein: CASILLGAGGMGEAFF. In DNA form, the CDR3 reads TGTGCCAGCATTTTACTGGGGGCAGGGGGCATGGGTGAAGCTTTCTTT.

The gene calls are TRBV11-2 and TRBJ2-5; 8 bases are a match to TRBD2. J was trimmed by 5 bases and V by 1 base; bases with no gene match: 9. The CDR3 spans 16 residues. Germline-derived CDR1 and CDR2 are SGHAT and FQNNGV. CDR3 in amino acids: CASSLGGTSGRETQYF. In DNA, the CDR3 is TGTGCCAGCAGCTTAGGGGGGACTAGTGGAAGGGAGACCCAGTACTTC.

The chain uses TRBV4-3 and TRBJ2-1; TRBD2 is a possible D gene (5 bases). The CDR3 is 15 amino acids. V gave up 0 bases and J gave up 5 bases, with 11 bases separating them. Germline V gene data show CDR1 as LGHNA and CDR2 as YSLEER. This chain's CDR3 is CASSQDPERHNEQFF. In nucleotides, the CDR3 is TGCGCCAGCAGCCAAGATCCGGAGCGGCACAATGAGCAGTTCTTC.

The V call is TRBV10-1, the J call TRBJ2-7, with 12 bases identical to TRBD2. The CDR3 is 16 amino acids. Germline CDR1 and CDR2: WNHNN and SYGVQD (reference sequence). J gave up 5 bases and V 2 bases, and 7 bases lay outside the gene matches. The CDR3 loop reads CASSEASGGASNEQYF. CDR3 nucleotide sequence: TGCGCCAGCAGTGAGGCTAGCGGGGGGGCGAGTAACGAGCAGTACTTC.

The chain carries TRBV6-5 and TRBJ2-7, with a possible D match to TRBD1 (6 bases). The germline V and J ends were trimmed by 4 bases and 2 bases, with 15 bases remaining between them. This CDR3 has 15 residues. Germline V gene data show CDR1 as MNHEY and CDR2 as SVGAGI. The DNA of the CDR3 is TGTGCCAGCAGTTCCAGACAGGCTCTAGCCTACGAGCAGTACTTC. Translating it yields CASSSRQALAYEQYF.

J is TRBJ2-3 and V is TRBV7-6; TRBD2 might be the D (5 bases). The V and J ends lost 5 bases and 1 base respectively, with 7 bases between them. The V gene's germline CDR1 is SGHVS and CDR2 FNYEAQ. This CDR3 region has 13 residues. The CDR3 is CASSKAGTDTQYF. The DNA for the CDR3 is TGTGCCAGCAGCAAAGCGGGCACAGATACGCAGTATTTT.

This clone was seen a single time. The V gene is TRBV14, the J gene TRBJ2-5, with 8 bases matching TRBD1. V lost 2 bases and J lost 5; bases outside the gene matches: 7. Germline loops: CDR1 SGHDN, CDR2 FVKESK. CDR3 size: 15 residues. As DNA, the CDR3 is TGTGCCAGCAGCCAATACAGGGGGGACGGGGAGACCCAGTACTTC. Protein sequence: CASSQYRGDGETQYF.

The table lists this clone with a count of one. The chain carries TRBV6-1 and TRBJ2-7, with D perhaps matching TRBD2 (5 bases). Between the trimmed V and J ends, which lost 2 bases and 4 bases, there was a span of 12 bases. The germline V gene has CDR1 MNHNS and CDR2 SASEGT. This CDR3 has 14 residues. CDR3 in DNA: TGTGCCAGCAGTGAATGGACTCCTCAATACGAGCAGTACTTC. Protein product: CASSEWTPQYEQYF.

This clone came up a few times. The chain combines TRBV12-5 with TRBJ2-3; 10 bases align to TRBD2. With V trimmed by 1 base and J by 8 bases, 6 bases remained unmatched. Germline V gene lookup returns CDR1 LGHNT and CDR2 FRNRAP. The CDR3 is 15 amino acids. The CDR3 nucleotides are TGTGCTAGTGGTTTGGGGACTAGCGGATCGGTTACGCAGTATTTT. Its translation: CASGLGTSGSVTQYF.

The chain has TRBV18 and TRBJ1-1; 9 positions agree with TRBD1. CDR1 and CDR2 (germline): KGHSH, LQKENI. CDR3 length: 14 residues. J gave up 1 base and V 3 bases, and 0 bases lay outside the gene matches. The CDR3 DNA follows: TGTGCCAGCTCACCGACAGGGGGGAACACTGAAGCTTTCTTT. Amino acids: CASSPTGGNTEAFF.

The V call is TRBV28, the J call TRBJ2-7; 7 nucleotides line up with TRBD2. The germline CDR1 and CDR2 sequences are MDHEN and SYDVKM. Trimming took 8 bases from V and 2 from J; bases not matched to a gene: 6. CDR3 length equals 13 residues. The CDR3 DNA sequence: TGTGCCAGCTCCGGGACTAACGCCTACGAGCAGTACTTC. Its translation: CASSGTNAYEQYF. Variable domain in full (rest from reference TRBV28 and TRBJ2-7): DVKVTQSSRYLVKRTGEKVFLECVQDMDHENMFWYRQDPGLGLRLIYFSYDVKMKEKGDIPEGYSVSREKKERFSLILESASTNQTSMYLCASSGTNAYEQYFGPGTRLTVT.

CDR3 in DNA: TGTGCCAGCAGCCTCGGACAGGGAGCAGATACGCAGTATTTT. Translating gives CASSLGQGADTQYF. This chain links TRBV6-5 with TRBJ2-3; TRBD1 aligns across 8 bases. Losses at the gene ends were 6 bases for V and 4 bases for J; bases not matched to a gene: 6. The CDR3 sequence is 14 residues long. Germline V gives CDR1 MNHEY, CDR2 SVGAGI.

The chain employs TRBV11-3 and TRBJ2-3, with TRBD2 matching over 7 bases. The CDR3 runs 15 residues. With 1 base clipped from V and 4 bases from J, the junction kept 5 bases outside the gene matches. Germline values: CDR1 SGHNT, CDR2 YENEEA. The CDR3 region is CASSLGGGIADTQYF. DNA for the CDR3: TGTGCCAGCAGCTTAGGGGGGGGAATCGCAGATACGCAGTATTTT.

There are a few counts of this clone. The J gene is TRBJ2-7, the V gene TRBV13; TRBD2 agrees at 8 bases. This CDR3 has 16 amino acids. Per germline, CDR1 PRHDT and CDR2 FYEKMQ (reference sequence). V was clipped by 5 bases and J by 0 bases; unmatched bases: 9. CDR3 coding DNA: TGTGCCAGCAGCCCCTTGGCGGGAGGAAGCTCCTACGAGCAGTACTTC. It yields the protein CASSPLAGGSSYEQYF. Full variable domain (remainder filled in from reference TRBV13 and TRBJ2-7): AAGVIQSPRHLIKEKRETATLKCYPIPRHDTVYWYQQGPGQDPQFLISFYEKMQSDKGSIPDRFSAQQFSDYHSELNMSSLELGDSALYFCASSPLAGGSSYEQYFGPGTRLTVT.

V and J are TRBV5-4 and TRBJ1-5; D is undetermined. Deletions cut 0 bases from V and 6 bases from J, with 13 bases between. In germline, CDR1 is SGHNT, CDR2 YYREEE (reference sequence). The CDR3 has 15 residues. CDR3 DNA sequence: TGTGCCAGCAGCTTGGATCCGGGAATGGGTCAGCCCCAGCATTTT. Translating it yields CASSLDPGMGQPQHF. Looking up the rest from reference TRBV5-4 and TRBJ1-5 gives the full variable domain: ETGVTQSPTHLIKTRGQQVTLRCSSQSGHNTVSWYQQALGQGPQFIFQYYREEENGRGNFPPRFSGLQFPNYSSELNVNALELDDSALYLCASSLDPGMGQPQHFGDGTRLSIL.